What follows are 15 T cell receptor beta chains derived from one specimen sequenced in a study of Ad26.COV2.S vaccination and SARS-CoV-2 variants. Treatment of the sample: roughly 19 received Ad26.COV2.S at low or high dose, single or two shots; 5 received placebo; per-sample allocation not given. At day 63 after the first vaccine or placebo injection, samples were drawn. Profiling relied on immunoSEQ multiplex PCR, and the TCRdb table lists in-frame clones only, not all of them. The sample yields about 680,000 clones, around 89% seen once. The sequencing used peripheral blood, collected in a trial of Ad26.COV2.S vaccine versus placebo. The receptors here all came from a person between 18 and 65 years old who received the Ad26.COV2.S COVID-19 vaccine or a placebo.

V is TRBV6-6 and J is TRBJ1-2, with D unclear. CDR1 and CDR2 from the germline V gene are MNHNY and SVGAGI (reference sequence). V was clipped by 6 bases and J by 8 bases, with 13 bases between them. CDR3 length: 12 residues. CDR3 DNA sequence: TGTGCCAGCAGCTGGACTATAGGGGGCTACACCTTC. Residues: CASSWTIGGYTF.

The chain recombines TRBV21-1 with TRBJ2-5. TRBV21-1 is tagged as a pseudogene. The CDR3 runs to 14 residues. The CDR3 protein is CASSKVGNEETQYF. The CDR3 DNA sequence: TGTGCCAGCAGCAAAGTAGGGAACGAAGAGACCCAGTACTTC.

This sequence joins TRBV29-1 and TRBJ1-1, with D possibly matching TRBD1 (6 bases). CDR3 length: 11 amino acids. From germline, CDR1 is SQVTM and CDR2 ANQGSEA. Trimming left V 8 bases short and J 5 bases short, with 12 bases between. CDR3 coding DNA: TGCAGCAGCCGCGACAGGACTGAAGCTTTCTTT. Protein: CSSRDRTEAFF. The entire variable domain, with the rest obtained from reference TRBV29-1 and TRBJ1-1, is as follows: SAVISQKPSRDICQRGTSLTIQCQVDSQVTMMFWYRQQPGQSLTLIATANQGSEATYESGFVIDKFPISRPNLTFSTLTVSNMSPEDSSIYLCSSRDRTEAFFGQGTRLTVV.

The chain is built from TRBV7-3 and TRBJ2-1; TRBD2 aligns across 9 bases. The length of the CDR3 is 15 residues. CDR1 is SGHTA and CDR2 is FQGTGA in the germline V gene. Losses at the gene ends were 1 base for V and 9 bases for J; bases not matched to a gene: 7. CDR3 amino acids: CASSLMPSGDGEQFF. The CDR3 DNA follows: TGTGCCAGCAGCTTAATGCCTAGCGGGGATGGTGAGCAGTTCTTC.

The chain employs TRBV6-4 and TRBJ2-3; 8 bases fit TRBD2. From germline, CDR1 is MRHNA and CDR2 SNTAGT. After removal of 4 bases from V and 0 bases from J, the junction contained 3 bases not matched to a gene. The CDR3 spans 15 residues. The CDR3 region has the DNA TGTGCCAGCAGTGCGACTAGCGCCAGCACAGATACGCAGTATTTT. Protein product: CASSATSASTDTQYF.

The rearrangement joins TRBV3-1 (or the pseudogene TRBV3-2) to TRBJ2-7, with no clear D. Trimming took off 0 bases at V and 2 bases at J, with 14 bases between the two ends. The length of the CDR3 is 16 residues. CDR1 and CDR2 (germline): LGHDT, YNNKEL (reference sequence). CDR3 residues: CASSQEGFAEAYEQYF. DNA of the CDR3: TGTGCCAGCAGCCAAGAAGGGTTTGCCGAAGCCTACGAGCAGTACTTC.

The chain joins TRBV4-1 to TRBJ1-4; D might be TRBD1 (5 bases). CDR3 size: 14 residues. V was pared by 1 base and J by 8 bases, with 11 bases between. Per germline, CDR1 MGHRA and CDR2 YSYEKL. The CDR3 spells CASSQVQGEEKLFF. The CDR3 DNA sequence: TGCGCCAGCAGCCAAGTGCAGGGTGAAGAAAAACTGTTTTTT.

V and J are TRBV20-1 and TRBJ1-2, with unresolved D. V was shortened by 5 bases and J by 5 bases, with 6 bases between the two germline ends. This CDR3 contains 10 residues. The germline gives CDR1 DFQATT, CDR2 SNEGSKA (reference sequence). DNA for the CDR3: TGCAGTGCTGACTCATATGGCTACACCTTC. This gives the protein CSADSYGYTF.

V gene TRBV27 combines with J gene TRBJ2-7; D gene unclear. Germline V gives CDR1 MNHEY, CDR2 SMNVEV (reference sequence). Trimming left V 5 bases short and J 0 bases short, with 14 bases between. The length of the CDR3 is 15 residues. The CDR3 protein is CASSPLFELSYEQYF. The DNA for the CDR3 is TGTGCCAGCAGTCCCTTATTTGAACTCTCCTACGAGCAGTACTTC.

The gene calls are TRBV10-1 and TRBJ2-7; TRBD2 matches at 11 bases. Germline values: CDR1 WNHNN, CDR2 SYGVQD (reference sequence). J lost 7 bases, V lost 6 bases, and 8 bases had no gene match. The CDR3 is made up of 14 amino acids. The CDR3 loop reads CASSLLAGAGEQYF. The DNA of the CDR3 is TGCGCCAGCAGCCTACTAGCGGGAGCAGGAGAGCAGTACTTC.

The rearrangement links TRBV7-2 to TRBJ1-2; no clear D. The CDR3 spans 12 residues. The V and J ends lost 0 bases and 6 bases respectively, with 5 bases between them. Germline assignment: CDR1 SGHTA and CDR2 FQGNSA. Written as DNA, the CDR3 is TGTGCCAGCAGCTTAGCTGTGAATGGCTACACCTTC. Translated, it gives CASSLAVNGYTF.

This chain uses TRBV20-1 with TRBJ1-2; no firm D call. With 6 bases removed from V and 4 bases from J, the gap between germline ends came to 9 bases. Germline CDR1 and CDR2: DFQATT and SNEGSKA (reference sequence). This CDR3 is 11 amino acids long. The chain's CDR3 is CSAWTLYGYTF. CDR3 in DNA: TGCAGTGCGTGGACCCTCTATGGCTACACCTTC.

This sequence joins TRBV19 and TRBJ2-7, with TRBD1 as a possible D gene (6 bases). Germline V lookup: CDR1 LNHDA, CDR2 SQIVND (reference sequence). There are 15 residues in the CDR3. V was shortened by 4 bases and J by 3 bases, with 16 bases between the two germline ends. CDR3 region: CASSTGSWGHYEQYF. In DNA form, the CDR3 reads TGTGCCAGTAGTACTGGATCGTGGGGGCACTACGAGCAGTACTTC.

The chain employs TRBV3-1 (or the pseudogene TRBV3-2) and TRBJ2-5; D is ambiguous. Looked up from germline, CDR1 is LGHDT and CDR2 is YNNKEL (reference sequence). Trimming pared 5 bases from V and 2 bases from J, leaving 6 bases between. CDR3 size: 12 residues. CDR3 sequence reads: CASSSMQETQYF. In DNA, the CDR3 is TGTGCCAGCAGCAGCATGCAAGAGACCCAGTACTTC.

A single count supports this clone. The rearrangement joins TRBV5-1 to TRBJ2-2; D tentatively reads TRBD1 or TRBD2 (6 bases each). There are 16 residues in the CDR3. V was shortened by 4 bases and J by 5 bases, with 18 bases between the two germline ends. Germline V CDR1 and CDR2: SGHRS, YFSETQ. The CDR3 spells CASSPWSGGRTGELFF. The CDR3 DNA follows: TGCGCCAGCAGCCCTTGGTCCGGGGGCCGGACCGGGGAGCTGTTTTTT.